Listed here are 17 T cell receptor beta chains from one sample, sequenced in a study of CD8 T cells in ankylosing spondylitis. Study conclusions and caveats: Characteristic, it appeared, of ankylosing spondylitis blood was a TCR beta motif of eight highly homologous variants.

Their antigen targets remain unknown. One entry per CDR3 protein results from TCRdb running MiXCR on the 5' RACE reads. The sample lists some 800,000 distinct CDR3 sequences; over 9.5% were seen once. The sequenced sample was blood, either unsorted or a sorted T cell fraction (not recorded which). Receptors were obtained from a male donor with ankylosing spondylitis.

This clonotype has only a few counts. The chain uses TRBV7-2 and TRBJ1-6; 7 bases agree with TRBD1. The CDR3 length is 15 residues. Germline CDR1 and CDR2: SGHTA and FQGNSA. The trim removed 5 bases at V and 8 bases at J, leaving 9 bases unmatched. The DNA of the CDR3 is TGTGCCAGCAGCCGTAATAAGGGGGCATATTCACCCCTCCACTTT. Protein product: CASSRNKGAYSPLHF. Filled out from reference TRBV7-2 and TRBJ1-6, the complete variable domain reads GAGVSQSPSNKVTEKGKDVELRCDPISGHTALYWYRQSLGQGLEFLIYFQGNSAPDKSGLPSDRFSAERTGGSVSTLTIQRTQQEDSAVYLCASSRNKGAYSPLHFGNGTRLTVT.

This clonotype was counted only a few times. V gene TRBV7-2 combines with J gene TRBJ2-7; a possible D gene is TRBD2 (7 bases). V shed 3 bases and J shed 7 bases, with 16 bases lying between them. Germline-derived CDR1 and CDR2 are SGHTA and FQGNSA. The CDR3 runs to 14 residues. DNA for the CDR3: TGTGCCAGCAGCTTGGGCGGGGGCTCCCGGGAGCAGTACTTC. It is translated as CASSLGGGSREQYF.

This clonotype was detected only a few times. The chain links TRBV5-1 to TRBJ2-6; D gene ambiguous. Deletions cut 4 bases from V and 4 bases from J, with 12 bases between. Per germline, CDR1 SGHRS and CDR2 YFSETQ. There are 15 residues in the CDR3. CDR3 protein: CASSALVPGANVLTF. CDR3 sequence (DNA): TGCGCCAGCAGCGCGTTGGTGCCCGGGGCCAACGTCCTGACTTTC.

This clonotype was recorded at least ten times. This chain connects TRBV30 to TRBJ1-2; TRBD1 might be the D (5 bases). This CDR3 is built from 14 residues. Germline loops: CDR1 GTSNPN, CDR2 SVGIG (reference sequence). V gave up 2 bases and J gave up 5 bases, with 15 bases separating them. CDR3 protein: CAWSLGQGDYGYTF. As DNA, the CDR3 is TGTGCCTGGAGTTTGGGTCAGGGCGATTATGGCTACACCTTC.

This chain uses TRBV7-3 with TRBJ2-1; no reliable D call. CDR3 size: 13 residues. Germline-derived CDR1 and CDR2 are SGHTA and FQGTGA. V shed 1 base and J shed 5 bases, with 6 bases lying between them. The CDR3 nucleotides are TGTGCCAGCAGCTTAAGTCAGAACAATGAGCAGTTCTTC. It encodes CASSLSQNNEQFF.

This clonotype was recorded at least ten times. The chain couples TRBV12-3 or TRBV12-4 to TRBJ1-6, with D tentatively TRBD1 (6 bases). Trimming stripped 3 bases from V and 8 bases from J, with 11 bases between. The CDR3 runs to 14 residues. In nucleotides, the CDR3 is TGTGCCAGCAGTTTGGTGAGGGGGGATTCACCCCTCCACTTT. This codes for CASSLVRGDSPLHF.

The chain links TRBV15 to TRBJ1-2; tentatively, D is TRBD1 (5 bases). The germline V gene has CDR1 LNHNV and CDR2 YYDKDF (reference sequence). This CDR3 has 15 residues. V was shortened by 1 base and J by 0 bases, with 9 bases between the two germline ends. The DNA for the CDR3 is TGTGCCACCAGCAGAGCCCGAGGGGCTAACTATGGCTACACCTTC. It is translated as CATSRARGANYGYTF.

This clonotype occurred many times. The J gene is TRBJ2-5, the V gene TRBV12-3 or TRBV12-4; 14 bases align to TRBD2. This CDR3 is built from 16 residues. Trimming at V came to 6 bases and at J to 4 bases, leaving 7 bases not matched to a gene. DNA for the CDR3: TGTGCCAGCAGCCCGACTAGCGGGAGGGCCGGAGAGACCCAGTACTTC. It codes for CASSPTSGRAGETQYF.

This clonotype came up a few times. The V call is TRBV6-2 or TRBV6-3, the J call TRBJ1-1; a weak D match, TRBD1 (5 bases). Per germline, CDR1 MNHEY and CDR2 SVGEGT. The CDR3 runs to 14 residues. V lost 6 bases to trimming and J lost 4 bases, with 15 bases between them. This CDR3 reads CASSLKGFVTEAFF. In DNA, the CDR3 is TGTGCCAGCAGCTTAAAGGGGTTTGTCACTGAAGCTTTCTTT.

This sequence joins TRBV5-1 and TRBJ1-1, with unresolved D. V lost 6 bases and J 1 base, leaving 10 bases between the germline ends. CDR1 and CDR2 from the germline V gene are SGHRS and YFSETQ. This CDR3 is built from 13 residues. CDR3: CASNYRPNTEAFF. The CDR3 DNA reads TGCGCCAGCAACTACCGACCGAACACTGAAGCTTTCTTT.

V is TRBV20-1 and J is TRBJ2-1; 11 nucleotides align to TRBD2. This CDR3 contains 15 residues. Losses at the gene ends were 5 bases for V and 4 bases for J; bases not matched to a gene: 7. CDR1 DFQATT and CDR2 SNEGSKA come from the germline V gene (reference sequence). The CDR3 reads CSAQFSGGEYNEQFF. The CDR3 DNA reads TGCAGTGCTCAATTTAGCGGGGGGGAATACAATGAGCAGTTCTTC.

V gene TRBV5-4 combines with J gene TRBJ2-1; TRBD2 is a possible D gene (6 bases). The CDR3 is 15 residues long. V was shortened by 0 bases and J by 4 bases, with 11 bases between the two germline ends. Germline lookup yields CDR1 SGHNT and CDR2 YYREEE (reference sequence). The CDR3 DNA is TGTGCCAGCAGCTTGGCTCTAGCGATTTACAATGAGCAGTTCTTC. This translates into CASSLALAIYNEQFF. Full variable domain (outside the CDR3, taken from reference TRBV5-4 and TRBJ2-1): ETGVTQSPTHLIKTRGQQVTLRCSSQSGHNTVSWYQQALGQGPQFIFQYYREEENGRGNFPPRFSGLQFPNYSSELNVNALELDDSALYLCASSLALAIYNEQFFGPGTRLTVL.

This sequence joins TRBV29-1 and TRBJ1-2; TRBD1 aligns across 11 bases. The CDR3 sequence is 13 residues long. CDR1 is SQVTM and CDR2 is ANQGSEA in the germline V gene. V was pared by 4 bases and J by 6 bases, with 4 bases of the junction left unmatched. CDR3 sequence (DNA): TGCAGCGTTGGAAGGACAGGGGGCGATGGCTACACCTTC. It codes for CSVGRTGGDGYTF.

This clonotype was found a few times. V usage is TRBV20-1 and J usage is TRBJ2-1; 10 bases agree with TRBD1. The germline gives CDR1 DFQATT, CDR2 SNEGSKA (reference sequence). The length of the CDR3 is 21 residues. V lost 0 bases and J lost 11; bases outside the gene matches: 28. The CDR3 reads CSARDLSLGQGSLSTSMKQFF. The CDR3 DNA is TGCAGTGCTAGAGATCTGAGCTTGGGACAGGGGAGCCTAAGCACCTCAATGAAGCAGTTCTTC.

This clonotype has only a few counts. The rearrangement uses TRBV4-1 and TRBJ2-1; TRBD2 aligns across 9 bases. The CDR3 spans 21 residues. Per germline, CDR1 MGHRA and CDR2 YSYEKL. V gave up 0 bases and J gave up 2 bases; unmatched junction bases: 17. CDR3 in DNA: TGCGCCAGCAGCCAAGAGGCGCTAGCGGGATTCCTGTGGACGGCCTACAATGAGCAGTTCTTC. Protein product: CASSQEALAGFLWTAYNEQFF.

This clonotype was found a few times. V usage is TRBV27 and J usage is TRBJ2-3; weak D call: TRBD1 (6 bases). V lost 3 bases and J lost 4, with 8 bases in between. Per germline, CDR1 MNHEY and CDR2 SMNVEV (reference sequence). This CDR3 comprises 13 residues. CDR3 coding DNA: TGTGCCAGCAGTTTCGACAGGTCAGATACGCAGTATTTT. Translating gives CASSFDRSDTQYF.

The V call is TRBV29-1, the J call TRBJ2-7; perhaps TRBD2 as D (5 bases). Deletions cut 3 bases from V and 7 bases from J, with 16 bases between. Germline loops: CDR1 SQVTM, CDR2 ANQGSEA. This CDR3 has 13 residues. The CDR3 sequence is CSVEKGIRREQYF. Written as DNA, the CDR3 is TGCAGCGTTGAGAAAGGGATTCGGAGGGAGCAGTACTTC.